The 26 T cell receptor beta chains in this list originate from one sample, sequenced in a study of shared clonotypes between healthy human individuals. The repertoire was sequenced with immunoSEQ multiplex PCR; TCRdb's copy has only in-frame clones and lacks some. The profile shows 1,400,000 or so clones, just under 99% of them singletons. Sequencing used naive CD4+ T cells sorted from blood. Regarding subset: CD45RA+ positively selected. Every receptor here comes from a man aged 30-40 years in good health.

Only one count was recorded for this clone. This sequence joins TRBV11-3 and TRBJ1-2; D possibly corresponds to TRBD1 (6 bases). Trimming pared 0 bases from V and 0 bases from J, leaving 17 bases between. Germline assignment: CDR1 SGHNT and CDR2 YENEEA. The CDR3 loop spans 18 amino acids. CDR3 protein: CASSLDHPQGITNYGYTF. CDR3 bases: TGTGCCAGCAGCTTAGATCATCCACAGGGTATAACTAACTATGGCTACACCTTC.

The chain is built from TRBV7-9 and TRBJ2-2; 8 positions match TRBD2. The CDR3 length is 14 residues. Germline loops: CDR1 SEHNR, CDR2 FQNEAQ (reference sequence). V shed 4 bases and J 9 bases; nucleotides not matched to a gene: 7. CDR3 region: CASSSRTSPRELFF. Written as DNA, the CDR3 is TGTGCCAGCAGCTCCCGGACTAGCCCCAGGGAGCTGTTTTTT. The full variable domain, rest sourced from reference TRBV7-9 and TRBJ2-2, is DTGVSQNPRHKITKRGQNVTFRCDPISEHNRLYWYRQTLGQGPEFLTYFQNEAQLEKSRLLSDRFSAERPKGSFSTLEIQRTEQGDSAMYLCASSSRTSPRELFFGEGSRLTVL.

The chain is built from TRBV27 and TRBJ2-7, with TRBD2 matching over 9 bases. After removal of 6 bases from V and 5 bases from J, the junction contained 11 bases not matched to a gene. Germline loops: CDR1 MNHEY, CDR2 SMNVEV (reference sequence). CDR3 length equals 15 residues. Here the CDR3 reads CASRNPGTSIHEQYF. CDR3 bases: TGTGCCAGCAGGAACCCCGGGACTAGCATCCACGAGCAGTACTTC.

This clone was seen only once. The J gene is TRBJ2-2, the V gene TRBV6-1; tentatively, D is TRBD1 or TRBD2 (5 bases each). With 4 bases removed from V and 5 bases from J, the gap between germline ends came to 14 bases. Germline V gives CDR1 MNHNS, CDR2 SASEGT. This CDR3 contains 15 residues. The CDR3 DNA follows: TGTGCCAGCAGTGGAATGGGGGTTTCGACCGGGGAGCTGTTTTTT. Amino acid sequence: CASSGMGVSTGELFF.

The chain carries TRBV28 and TRBJ2-5, with D perhaps matching TRBD2 (5 bases). Between the trimmed V and J ends, which lost 7 bases and 2 bases, there was a span of 20 bases. The CDR3 sequence is 16 residues long. Looked up from germline, CDR1 is MDHEN and CDR2 is SYDVKM. The CDR3 DNA sequence: TGTGCCAGCACCCCCCCCTACTTTAGCGAACAAGAGACCCAGTACTTC. Amino acid sequence: CASTPPYFSEQETQYF.

CDR3 in amino acids: CASSQGDRAHSNQPQHF. The CDR3 coding sequence is TGCGCCAGCAGCCAAGGCGACAGGGCCCATAGCAATCAGCCCCAGCATTTT. The chain has TRBV4-1 and TRBJ1-5; 7 bases map to TRBD1. The length of the CDR3 is 17 residues. The trim removed 1 base at V and 0 bases at J, leaving 6 bases unmatched. Germline values: CDR1 MGHRA, CDR2 YSYEKL.

In the case of this clone: Other DNA sequences in the sample encode the same CDR3. The chain uses TRBV20-1 and TRBJ2-1; the D is unclear. From germline, CDR1 is DFQATT and CDR2 SNEGSKA (reference sequence). CDR3 length: 9 amino acids. The V gene lost 3 bases and the J gene lost 15 bases, with 9 bases spanning the gap. The CDR3 nucleotides are TGCAGTGCTAGTCCCGGCGGGTTCTTC. Protein product: CSASPGGFF.

The chain links TRBV9 to TRBJ2-1, with 7 bases identical to TRBD2. The CDR3 has 16 residues. CDR1 and CDR2 from the germline V gene are SGDLS and YYNGEE. V was pared by 2 bases and J by 5 bases, with 10 bases of the junction left unmatched. The CDR3 nucleotides read TGTGCCAGCAGCGTGGGACCACTAGCGAGCAACAATGAGCAGTTCTTC. The encoded protein is CASSVGPLASNNEQFF. Full variable domain (rest looked up from reference TRBV9 and TRBJ2-1): DSGVTQTPKHLITATGQRVTLRCSPRSGDLSVYWYQQSLDQGLQFLIQYYNGEERAKGNILERFSAQQFPDLHSELNLSSLELGDSALYFCASSVGPLASNNEQFFGPGTRLTVL.

The genes are TRBV28 and TRBJ1-5; 8 bases agree with TRBD1. The junction had 10 bases not matched to a gene; V was cut back by 9 bases and J by 3 bases. CDR1 is MDHEN, CDR2 SYDVKM, per germline. The CDR3 is 15 amino acids. In DNA, the CDR3 is TGTGCCAGTGGTTCAGGGGGCCTCCCCAATCAGCCCCAGCATTTT. This translates into CASGSGGLPNQPQHF.

The chain links TRBV27 to TRBJ2-7; D unclear. CDR3 length equals 13 residues. V was shortened by 3 bases and J by 7 bases, with 13 bases between the two germline ends. Germline-derived CDR1 and CDR2 are MNHEY and SMNVEV (reference sequence). The CDR3 nucleotides read TGTGCCAGCAGTTTTCTACCTCTGGCAGAGCAGTACTTC. Its translation: CASSFLPLAEQYF.

V gene TRBV7-8 combines with J gene TRBJ2-1; D unclear. The CDR3 runs 12 residues. V lost 1 base, J lost 11 bases, and 9 bases lay in between. Germline-derived CDR1 and CDR2 are SGHVS and FQNEAQ. This chain's CDR3 is CASSLVGDKQFF. For the CDR3, the DNA is TGTGCCAGCAGCTTAGTAGGCGATAAGCAGTTCTTC.

The chain is built from TRBV7-9 and TRBJ2-3; 7 bases are shared with TRBD1. Losses at the gene ends were 5 bases for V and 0 bases for J; bases not matched to a gene: 2. There are 14 residues in the CDR3. Germline assignment: CDR1 SEHNR and CDR2 FQNEAQ (reference sequence). The CDR3 here is CASSATGSTDTQYF. CDR3 in DNA: TGTGCCAGCAGCGCGACAGGGAGCACAGATACGCAGTATTTT.

The chain employs TRBV5-1 and TRBJ2-7; D is perhaps TRBD1 (6 bases). Trimming left V 1 base short and J 2 bases short, with 10 bases between. Germline lookup yields CDR1 SGHRS and CDR2 YFSETQ. The CDR3 is 14 amino acids. CDR3 region: CASSLPGATYEQYF. DNA of the CDR3: TGCGCCAGCAGCTTGCCAGGGGCCACCTACGAGCAGTACTTC.

The V gene is TRBV28, the J gene TRBJ2-1; D might be TRBD2 (5 bases). Looked up from germline, CDR1 is MDHEN and CDR2 is SYDVKM. V lost 3 bases and J 4 bases, leaving 7 bases between the germline ends. CDR3 length: 13 amino acids. The CDR3 DNA reads TGTGCCAGCAGTTTTCGACTATACAATGAGCAGTTCTTC. Amino acid sequence: CASSFRLYNEQFF.

V usage is TRBV29-1 and J usage is TRBJ1-2; D is undetermined. V lost 7 bases and J 5 bases, leaving 14 bases between the germline ends. This CDR3 contains 12 residues. The germline gives CDR1 SQVTM, CDR2 ANQGSEA. CDR3 DNA: TGCAGCGGGGATGTTCCCGGTTATGGCTACACCTTC. Translated: CSGDVPGYGYTF.

The rearrangement uses TRBV28 and TRBJ2-7; 12 bases fit TRBD1. The trim removed 6 bases at V and 8 bases at J, leaving 11 bases unmatched. The germline gives CDR1 MDHEN, CDR2 SYDVKM. The CDR3 runs to 15 residues. The CDR3 sequence: CASSTSGTGGAKQYF. CDR3 DNA sequence: TGTGCCAGCAGCACATCCGGGACAGGGGGCGCCAAGCAGTACTTC.

The chain couples TRBV6-1 to TRBJ1-5, with D perhaps matching TRBD1 (5 bases). This CDR3 is 13 amino acids long. Germline-derived CDR1 and CDR2 are MNHNS and SASEGT. V was cut by 7 bases and J by 10 bases, with 17 bases left in between. The CDR3 here is CASTGQRLSPQHF. The CDR3 nucleotides read TGTGCCAGCACAGGGCAGCGCCTTAGTCCCCAGCATTTT.

The chain recombines TRBV6-5 with TRBJ1-1; TRBD1 is a possible D gene (5 bases). The germline gives CDR1 MNHEY, CDR2 SVGAGI. CDR3 length: 14 amino acids. V lost 6 bases and J 1 base, leaving 12 bases between the germline ends. The CDR3 region has the DNA TGTGCCAGCAGCGTGGGACGGCAGAACACTGAAGCTTTCTTT. This codes for CASSVGRQNTEAFF.

The J gene is TRBJ1-5, the V gene TRBV7-2; TRBD1 is a possible D gene (6 bases). Germline CDR1 SGHTA, CDR2 FQGNSA. Deletions cut 6 bases from V and 6 bases from J, with 12 bases between. The length of the CDR3 is 13 residues. CDR3 nucleotide sequence: TGTGCCAGCAGACCAGGGGTTGGTCAGCCCCAGCATTTT. It yields the protein CASRPGVGQPQHF.

This rearrangement joins TRBV11-2 to TRBJ2-3; 10 bases are a match to TRBD1. V lost 4 bases, J lost 4 bases, and 11 bases stayed unmatched. The length of the CDR3 is 17 residues. The germline CDR1 and CDR2 sequences are SGHAT and FQNNGV. CDR3 residues: CASSSGQGRLASDTQYF. CDR3 sequence (DNA): TGTGCCAGCAGCTCGGGACAGGGGCGACTAGCTTCAGATACGCAGTATTTT.

The genes are TRBV6-1 and TRBJ2-3; possible D gene TRBD2, 6 bases. Germline values: CDR1 MNHNS, CDR2 SASEGT. V lost 8 bases to trimming and J lost 0 bases, with 12 bases between them. The CDR3 is 14 amino acids. The CDR3 nucleotides read TGTGCCAGCGGGGGACTCCCCAGCACAGATACGCAGTATTTT. This gives the protein CASGGLPSTDTQYF.

The chain links TRBV10-2 to TRBJ2-7, with D possibly TRBD2 on 5 matching bases. Germline CDR1 and CDR2: WSHSY and SAAADI. V was pared by 2 bases and J by 6 bases, with 14 bases between. CDR3 length: 14 residues. The CDR3 region is CASSERTLAGEQYF. The DNA for the CDR3 is TGCGCCAGCAGTGAGAGGACTCTGGCCGGCGAGCAGTACTTC.

The chain has TRBV5-6 and TRBJ1-4, with 9 bases fitting TRBD1. Unmatched junction bases numbered 10, after V lost 2 bases and J lost 8 bases. The CDR3 consists of 16 residues. The germline CDR1 and CDR2 sequences are SGHDT and YYEEEE. CDR3 bases: TGTGCCAGCAGCTTATCCGGGACAGGGAACCTCGAAAAACTGTTTTTT. Translated, it gives CASSLSGTGNLEKLFF.

The chain has TRBV2 and TRBJ2-5; 9 positions match TRBD1. Per the germline V gene, CDR1 is SNHLY and CDR2 is FYNNEI. CDR3 length: 14 residues. With V trimmed by 5 bases and J by 5 bases, 6 bases remained unmatched. The CDR3 loop reads CASSIQGAGETQYF. The CDR3 coding sequence is TGTGCCAGCAGTATACAGGGGGCGGGGGAGACCCAGTACTTC.

This clone was counted once. Other DNA sequences within the sample encode an identical CDR3. The chain joins TRBV7-2 to TRBJ2-3; 11 bases map to TRBD2. Germline lookup yields CDR1 SGHTA and CDR2 FQGNSA. The CDR3 runs 16 residues. With V trimmed by 3 bases and J by 0 bases, 2 bases remained unmatched. The CDR3 here is CASSLGLAASTDTQYF. CDR3 in DNA: TGTGCCAGCAGCTTGGGACTAGCGGCTAGCACAGATACGCAGTATTTT.

V gene TRBV27 combines with J gene TRBJ2-7, with 7 positions matching TRBD1. The J segment lost 2 bases and the V segment lost 6 bases, leaving 10 bases of the junction unmatched. The CDR3 runs to 15 residues. In germline, CDR1 is MNHEY, CDR2 SMNVEV (reference sequence). DNA for the CDR3: TGTGCCAGCAGCCACCGGGACAGCCTACCCTACGAGCAGTACTTC. Encoded protein: CASSHRDSLPYEQYF.